This T cell receptor (beta chain) was identified during a study of cytomegalovirus exposure and HLA in healthy donors. Across the whole study: Approximately 200 million T cells yielded approximately 110 million unique TCR beta sequences in earlier analysis.

The CDR3 is made up of 15 amino acids. Germline V gene lookup returns CDR1 MGHRA and CDR2 YSYEKL. With 4 bases clipped from V and 3 bases from J, the junction kept 5 bases outside the gene matches. The primer mix had 60 Vbeta and 13 Jbeta primers. Sequencing used immunoSEQ multiplex PCR; TCRdb keeps in-frame clones, though not all of them. The profile shows approximately 170,000 clones, 60% to 85% of them singletons. The sequence derives from a female donor in good health and CMV-seronegative. This chain uses TRBV4-1 with TRBJ2-2; 7 positions agree with TRBD2. Material: PBMCs. The CDR3: CASSREGWDTGELFF. CDR3 DNA sequence: TGCGCCAGCAGCCGGGAGGGGTGGGACACCGGGGAGCTGTTTTTT.